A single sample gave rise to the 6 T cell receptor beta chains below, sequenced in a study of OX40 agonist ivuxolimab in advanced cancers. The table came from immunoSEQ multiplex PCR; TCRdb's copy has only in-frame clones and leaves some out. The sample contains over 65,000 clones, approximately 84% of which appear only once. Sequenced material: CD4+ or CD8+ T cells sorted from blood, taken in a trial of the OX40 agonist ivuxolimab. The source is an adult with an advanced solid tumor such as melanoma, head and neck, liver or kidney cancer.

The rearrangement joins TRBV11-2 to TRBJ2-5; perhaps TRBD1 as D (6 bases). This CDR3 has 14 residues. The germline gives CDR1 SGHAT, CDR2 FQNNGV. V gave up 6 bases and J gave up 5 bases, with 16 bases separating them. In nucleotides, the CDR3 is TGTGCCAGCAGGTTAAGGGGGAGTGGGGAGACCCAGTACTTC. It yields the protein CASRLRGSGETQYF. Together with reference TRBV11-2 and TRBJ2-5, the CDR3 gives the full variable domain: EAGVAQSPRYKIIEKRQSVAFWCNPISGHATLYWYQQILGQGPKLLIQFQNNGVVDDSQLPKDRFSAERLKGVDSTLKIQPAKLEDSAVYLCASRLRGSGETQYFGPGTRLLVL.

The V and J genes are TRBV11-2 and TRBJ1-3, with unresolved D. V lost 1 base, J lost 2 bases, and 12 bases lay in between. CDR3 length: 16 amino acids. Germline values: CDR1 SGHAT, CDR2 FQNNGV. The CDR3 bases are TGTGCCAGCAGCTTAGCCCCTCAGAAGACTGGAAACACCATATATTTT. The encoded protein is CASSLAPQKTGNTIYF. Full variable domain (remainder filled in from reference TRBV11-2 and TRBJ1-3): EAGVAQSPRYKIIEKRQSVAFWCNPISGHATLYWYQQILGQGPKLLIQFQNNGVVDDSQLPKDRFSAERLKGVDSTLKIQPAKLEDSAVYLCASSLAPQKTGNTIYFGEGSWLTVV.

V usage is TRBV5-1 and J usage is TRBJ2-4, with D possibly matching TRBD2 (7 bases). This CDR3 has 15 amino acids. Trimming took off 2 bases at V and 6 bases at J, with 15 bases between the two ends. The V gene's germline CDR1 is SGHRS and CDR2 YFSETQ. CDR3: CASSFEAGAGNIQYF. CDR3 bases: TGCGCCAGCAGCTTTGAGGCGGGGGCAGGAAACATTCAGTACTTC.

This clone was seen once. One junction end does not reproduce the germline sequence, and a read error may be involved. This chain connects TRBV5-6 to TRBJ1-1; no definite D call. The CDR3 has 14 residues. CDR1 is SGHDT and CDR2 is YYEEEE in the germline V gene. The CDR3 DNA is TGTGCCAGCAGCTTGAATGACGCGGGCCGAACAAACCTTTTT. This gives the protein CASSLNDAGRTNLF.

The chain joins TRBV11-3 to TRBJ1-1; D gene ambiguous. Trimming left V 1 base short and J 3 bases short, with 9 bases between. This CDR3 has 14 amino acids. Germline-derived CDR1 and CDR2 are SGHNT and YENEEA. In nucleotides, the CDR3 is TGTGCCAGCAGCTTAGGGAATGAACACACTGAAGCTTTCTTT. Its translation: CASSLGNEHTEAFF.

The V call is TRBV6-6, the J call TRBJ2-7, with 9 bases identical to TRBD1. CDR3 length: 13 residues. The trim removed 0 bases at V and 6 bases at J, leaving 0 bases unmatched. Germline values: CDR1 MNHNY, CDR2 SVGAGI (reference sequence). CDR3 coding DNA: TGTGCCAGCAGTTACTCGACAGGGGGCGAGCAGTACTTC. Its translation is CASSYSTGGEQYF.